This is a list of T cell receptor beta chains from one sample in a study of CXCR3-negative and CXCR3-positive naive CD8 T cells. TCRdb re-called the 5' RACE reads; every CDR3 protein appears as one record, without DNA. This listing includes some 39,000 distinct CDR3 sequences. The sample was naive CXCR3- CD8+ T cells from blood. The receptors stem from a human donor in good health. Some clones in this sample may be carry-over from other donors' samples. CDR3s include the opening cysteine and the closing phenylalanine or tryptophan. Fields, in order: V gene, J gene, CDR3 protein.

v_gene: TRBV11-2; j_gene: TRBJ2-5; CDR3aa: CASSSWTVQETQYF
v_gene: TRBV29-1; j_gene: TRBJ2-1; CDR3aa: CSVRADNEQFF
v_gene: TRBV12-3/TRBV12-4; j_gene: TRBJ2-7; CDR3aa: CASSLGRNEQYF
v_gene: TRBV19; j_gene: TRBJ2-1; CDR3aa: CASMGVGHNEQFF
v_gene: TRBV7-2; j_gene: TRBJ2-5; CDR3aa: CASSLYGQETQYF
v_gene: TRBV29-1; j_gene: TRBJ2-1; CDR3aa: CSVDRGEDDNEQFF
v_gene: TRBV4-2; j_gene: TRBJ1-1; CDR3aa: CASSQGPSAKAFF
v_gene: TRBV6-5; j_gene: TRBJ1-4; CDR3aa: CASSYSGEKLFF
v_gene: TRBV20-1; j_gene: TRBJ1-1; CDR3aa: CSAPAGNTEAFF
v_gene: TRBV11-3; j_gene: TRBJ2-7; CDR3aa: CASSPYPGQDYEQYF
v_gene: TRBV7-2; j_gene: TRBJ2-3; CDR3aa: CASSGPYRTDTQYF
v_gene: TRBV15; j_gene: TRBJ2-5; CDR3aa: CATSSSRLLVETQYF